This is a list of T cell receptor beta chains from one sample in a study of T cells in Graves' hyperthyroidism and ophthalmopathy. TCRdb used MiXCR to reprocess the multiplex PCR reads, holding one entry per CDR3 protein. The sample lists approximately 300,000 distinct CDR3 sequences; roughly 15% were seen once. The specimen sequenced was blood. The receptors here all came from a man under 40 with Graves' hyperthyroidism. Each CDR3 is given with its conserved first and last residue. D genes are given only for firm matches. Size tells how often a clone was seen (once, few, many) or the class of an expanded clone, and some rows leave it out.

V gene	J gene	clone size	D gene	CDR3 DNA	CDR3 protein
TRBV20-1	TRBJ2-7	many	-	TGCAGTGCTAGAGACAAACTAGTCTACGAGCAGTACTTC	CSARDKLVYEQYF
TRBV6-1	TRBJ2-5	many	-	TGTGCCAGCAGTGAAACGGACAGTTGGGAGACCCAGTACTTC	CASSETDSWETQYF
TRBV20-1	TRBJ2-7	many	TRBD2	TGCAGTGCTAGGGATACGGCTAGCGGGAGATACGAGCAGTACTTC	CSARDTASGRYEQYF
TRBV5-1	TRBJ2-7	many	TRBD1	TGCGCCAGCAGCTTTGGACAGGCTAGCTCCTACGAGCAGTACTTC	CASSFGQASSYEQYF
TRBV7-9	TRBJ1-2	-	-	TGTGCCAGCAGCCTAGCCAGGGACGACTACACCTTC	CASSLARDDYTF
TRBV9	TRBJ2-2	-	-	TGTGCCAGCAGCGTAGTCTCCGGGAGCGGGGAGCTGTTTTTT	CASSVVSGSGELFF
TRBV5-1	TRBJ2-3	many	TRBD2	TGCGCCAGCCGAACGGGACTCCCAAAACTAGCGGGAGGGCCTCCAGATACGCAGTATTTT	CASRTGLPKLAGGPPDTQYF
TRBV30	TRBJ1-3	many	-	TGTGCCTGGAGTACGGGATCAAGGGGAAACACCATATATTTT	CAWSTGSRGNTIYF
TRBV2	TRBJ2-3	many	TRBD1	TGTGCCACGGACGCCGGGACAGGGGGCCCTAGCACAGATACGCAGTATTTT	CATDAGTGGPSTDTQYF
TRBV5-6	TRBJ2-7	few	TRBD2	TGTGCCAGCAGCTTGGCGGCGGGAGGAAGCGAGCAGTACTTC	CASSLAAGGSEQYF
TRBV5-1	TRBJ1-1	-	-	TGCGCCAGCAGCTCGCCGGGACCTGAAGCTTTCTTT	CASSSPGPEAFF
TRBV12-3/TRBV12-4	TRBJ2-1	many	-	TGTGCCAGCAGTTTGAATTCCCAAGCGGATGAGCAGTTCTTC	CASSLNSQADEQFF
TRBV5-6	TRBJ1-2	few	TRBD1	TGTGCCAGCAGCTTGACGGACAGGGAGGGTTATGGCTACACCTTC	CASSLTDREGYGYTF
TRBV30	TRBJ2-2	few	-	TGTGCCTGGAGTCAGGGGGGGGCCGGGGAGCTGTTTTTT	CAWSQGGAGELFF
TRBV7-9	TRBJ1-6	many	-	TGTGCCAGCAGCTTAGTTCTCGGAGGGAGGGATTCACCCCTCCACTTT	CASSLVLGGRDSPLHF
TRBV7-9	TRBJ2-1	many	-	TGTGCCAGCAGCTCTGTCGTCGCCTACAATGAGCAGTTCTTC	CASSSVVAYNEQFF
TRBV28	TRBJ2-5	many	TRBD2	TGTGCCAGCAGTCCCCTCCTGACTAGCGGGAACGAGGAGACCCAGTACTTC	CASSPLLTSGNEETQYF
TRBV7-8	TRBJ2-1	few	-	TGTGCCAGCAGCTTCCCCGCTGTCTCCGTGGCAAATGAGCAGTTCTTC	CASSFPAVSVANEQFF
TRBV30	TRBJ2-5	many	-	TGTGCCTGGAGTACCGGGGGCCAAGAGACCCAGTACTTC	CAWSTGGQETQYF
TRBV7-9	TRBJ1-4	-	TRBD1	TGTGCCAGCAGCTTAATGGGGACAGGGAATGAAAAACTGTTTTTT	CASSLMGTGNEKLFF
TRBV18	TRBJ1-5	few	-	TGTGCCAGCTCATTGGACACCCCGGGGAATCAGCCCCAGCATTTT	CASSLDTPGNQPQHF
TRBV30	TRBJ2-1	few	-	TGTGCCTGGAGCCTCCTCGGTTTGGGTGAGCAGTTCTTC	CAWSLLGLGEQFF
TRBV3-1	TRBJ2-7	many	TRBD2	TGTGCCAGCAGTATTCCGGGACTAGCGGGACGCGAGCAGTACTTC	CASSIPGLAGREQYF
TRBV30	TRBJ1-1	many	TRBD1	TGTGCCTGGAGTGCGGGACAGGGCATCCGGGGCACTGAAGCTTTCTTT	CAWSAGQGIRGTEAFF
TRBV27	TRBJ2-7	-	TRBD1	TGTGCCAGCAGCAGCTTACCGGGGACAGGGGTCTACTACGAGCAGTACTTC	CASSSLPGTGVYYEQYF
TRBV7-9	TRBJ2-1	few	-	TGTGCCAGCAGCACCCCATATGAGCAGTTCTTC	CASSTPYEQFF
TRBV12-3/TRBV12-4	TRBJ2-3	many	-	TGTGCCAGCAGTTTATCAGATACGCAGTATTTT	CASSLSDTQYF
TRBV6-1	TRBJ2-7	-	TRBD2	TGTGCCAGCAGTCGAGTAGCGGGATATCCCTACGAGCAGTACTTC	CASSRVAGYPYEQYF
TRBV5-1	TRBJ2-1	-	TRBD2	TGCGCCAGCAGCCCCTCTAGCGGGAGGAGCAATGAGCAGTTCTTC	CASSPSSGRSNEQFF